The next 26 T cell receptor beta chains were all read from a single sample in a study of beta chain features in type 1 diabetes. The investigators reverse transcribed all of the isolated RNA, so they sequenced expressed TCRB transcripts. Sequencing used immunoSEQ multiplex PCR; TCRdb keeps in-frame clones, though not all of them. The sample shows almost 350,000 clones, roughly 21% of them seen only once. The material sequenced was naive CD4+ T cells from blood. These receptors originate from a woman in her late teens or twenties in good health.

This clone was seen more than once but under ten times. DNA for the CDR3: TGTGCCAGCAGCGTAGAACCTAGCGGGGGGGCAGATACGCAGTATTTT. It specifies CASSVEPSGGADTQYF. The genes are TRBV9 and TRBJ2-3; TRBD2 aligns across 12 bases. This CDR3 is built from 16 residues. The trim removed 0 bases at V and 4 bases at J, leaving 3 bases unmatched. CDR1 is SGDLS, CDR2 YYNGEE, per germline.

This clone was seen only a few times. V and J are TRBV4-3 and TRBJ2-7, with TRBD2 identical over 10 bases. This CDR3 has 15 residues. In germline, CDR1 is LGHNA, CDR2 YSLEER. The trim removed 4 bases at V and 4 bases at J, leaving 7 bases unmatched. CDR3 DNA: TGCGCCAGCAGCCCCGGCGGACTAGCGGCGTACGAGCAGTACTTC. As protein: CASSPGGLAAYEQYF.

This clone turned up a few times. The rearrangement uses TRBV7-9 and TRBJ2-5; 9 nucleotides match TRBD2. Germline V lookup: CDR1 SEHNR, CDR2 FQNEAQ (reference sequence). With 7 bases clipped from V and 5 bases from J, the junction kept 5 bases outside the gene matches. This CDR3 spans 13 amino acids. The CDR3 DNA reads as TGTGCCAGCACCGTAGCGGGAGAGGAGACCCAGTACTTC. Translation: CASTVAGEETQYF.

V gene TRBV6-1 combines with J gene TRBJ2-7; D unresolved. The V and J ends lost 5 bases and 6 bases respectively, with 20 bases between them. The CDR3 runs 15 residues. Germline-derived CDR1 and CDR2 are MNHNS and SASEGT. CDR3 DNA sequence: TGTGCCAGCAGTTCGCACATCTTTCTTCGCCTCGAGCAGTACTTC. It encodes CASSSHIFLRLEQYF.

The chain recombines TRBV9 with TRBJ2-3, with TRBD2 matching over 7 bases. The CDR3 has 17 amino acids. V gave up 4 bases and J gave up 6 bases; unmatched junction bases: 17. CDR1 and CDR2 from the germline V gene are SGDLS and YYNGEE. CDR3 nucleotides: TGTGCCAGCAGCTCTCCGACGGGAGGAAGGGCACGGGATACGCAGTATTTT. This codes for CASSSPTGGRARDTQYF.

The chain recombines TRBV29-1 with TRBJ2-5; 9 bases fit TRBD1. The CDR3 has 15 residues. The germline V gene encodes CDR1 SQVTM and CDR2 ANQGSEA. V shed 3 bases, J shed 3 bases, and the junction held 8 bases outside the gene matches. The DNA of the CDR3 is TGCAGCGTTGACCTCCAGGGACAGGGAAAAGAGACCCAGTACTTC. It specifies CSVDLQGQGKETQYF.

This clone was counted a few times. This chain uses TRBV25-1 with TRBJ2-5; 8 nucleotides line up with TRBD1. Germline-derived CDR1 and CDR2 are MGHDK and SYGVNS. The CDR3 consists of 13 residues. Trimming took 6 bases from V and 5 from J; bases not matched to a gene: 5. The CDR3 bases are TGTGCCAGCAGGACGACAGGGGCCGAGACCCAGTACTTC. This gives the protein CASRTTGAETQYF.

The rearrangement links TRBV11-2 to TRBJ1-2, with D possibly being TRBD1 (5 bases). The CDR3 runs to 16 residues. Per the germline V gene, CDR1 is SGHAT and CDR2 is FQNNGV. V was trimmed by 1 base and J by 5 bases, leaving 17 bases between them. The CDR3 region is CASSLVGPGDPYGYTF. The DNA of the CDR3 is TGTGCCAGCAGCTTAGTGGGTCCGGGGGACCCTTATGGCTACACCTTC. The full variable domain, in which reference TRBV11-2 and TRBJ1-2 provide the parts outside the CDR3, is EAGVAQSPRYKIIEKRQSVAFWCNPISGHATLYWYQQILGQGPKLLIQFQNNGVVDDSQLPKDRFSAERLKGVDSTLKIQPAKLEDSAVYLCASSLVGPGDPYGYTFGSGTRLTVV.

J is TRBJ2-2 and V is TRBV27; TRBD1 is a possible D gene (6 bases). CDR3 length equals 14 residues. The germline V and J ends were trimmed by 4 bases and 5 bases, with 11 bases remaining between them. Germline loops: CDR1 MNHEY, CDR2 SMNVEV (reference sequence). CDR3 coding DNA: TGTGCCAGCAGTTACAGGGATCGGACCGGGGAGCTGTTTTTT. It translates to CASSYRDRTGELFF.

CDR3 DNA: TGCGCCAGCAGCTTGATCGTGGGGGCGAGATCGGGTGGGTCCTACAATGAGCAGTTCTTC. This translates into CASSLIVGARSGGSYNEQFF. The V call is TRBV5-1, the J call TRBJ2-1; D might be TRBD1 (6 bases). CDR1 and CDR2 (germline): SGHRS, YFSETQ. V was clipped by 1 base and J by 1 base, with 24 bases between them. The CDR3 covers 20 residues.

This rearrangement joins TRBV1 to TRBJ2-5; the table's D call, TRBD1, has no DNA check behind it. TRBV1 is labeled a pseudogene. The CDR3 extends over 10 amino acids. CDR3 protein: CTPSGETQYF. Here the CDR3 DNA reads TGCACCCCCTCAGGAGAGACCCAGTACTTC.

V is TRBV7-8 and J is TRBJ1-5, with 7 bases matching TRBD1. The germline gives CDR1 SGHVS, CDR2 FQNEAQ. Trimming cost V 6 bases and J 6 bases; bases outside gene matches: 8. The CDR3 has 14 residues. CDR3 protein: CASSPDRDGQPQHF. CDR3 in DNA: TGTGCCAGCAGTCCCGACAGGGATGGTCAGCCCCAGCATTTT. The full variable domain, completed using reference TRBV7-8 and TRBJ1-5, is GAGVSQSPRYKVAKRGQDVALRCDPISGHVSLFWYQQALGQGPEFLTYFQNEAQLDKSGLPSDRFFAERPEGSVSTLKIQRTQQEDSAVYLCASSPDRDGQPQHFGDGTRLSIL.

This clone was detected only a few times. The rearrangement uses TRBV15 and TRBJ2-7, with TRBD1 matching 8 bases. The V gene's germline CDR1 is LNHNV and CDR2 YYDKDF (reference sequence). This CDR3 region has 16 residues. V gave up 5 bases and J gave up 2 bases; unmatched junction bases: 11. Here the CDR3 DNA reads TGTGCCACCAGCTTACAGGACAGGGCTACCCCCTACGAGCAGTACTTC. This gives the protein CATSLQDRATPYEQYF.

V usage is TRBV6-5 and J usage is TRBJ2-5, with D maybe TRBD2 (6 bases). The CDR3 extends over 15 amino acids. V dropped 4 bases and J dropped 2 bases, with 14 bases sitting between them. Germline CDR1 MNHEY, CDR2 SVGAGI. The CDR3 sequence: CASSSRLGGQETQYF. As DNA, the CDR3 is TGTGCCAGCAGTTCGCGTCTCGGGGGTCAAGAGACCCAGTACTTC.

This clone was counted only a few times. The CDR3 DNA follows: TGTGCACGGGGGGGAAGAAGCGGGGGAGGTGAGCAGTTCTTC. Translating gives CARGGRSGGGEQFF. The chain recombines TRBV30 with TRBJ2-1, with 8 nucleotides matching TRBD2. Germline V gives CDR1 GTSNPN, CDR2 SVGIG (reference sequence). The CDR3 runs to 14 residues.

V usage is TRBV4-3 and J usage is TRBJ1-6; TRBD1 agrees at 9 bases. The germline V gene encodes CDR1 LGHNA and CDR2 YSLEER. This CDR3 region has 15 residues. The junction had 7 bases not matched to a gene; V was cut back by 6 bases and J by 7 bases. The CDR3 reads CASSWGDRENSPLHF. In DNA form, the CDR3 reads TGCGCCAGCAGTTGGGGGGACAGGGAAAATTCACCCCTCCACTTT.

The chain links TRBV15 to TRBJ2-7; tentative D call: TRBD2 (5 bases). Germline assignment: CDR1 LNHNV and CDR2 YYDKDF (reference sequence). V lost 3 bases and J 7 bases, leaving 13 bases between the germline ends. This CDR3 is 13 amino acids long. This CDR3 is CATSSQGSGEQYF. In DNA, the CDR3 is TGTGCCACCAGCAGTCAAGGGTCGGGGGAGCAGTACTTC.

The chain joins TRBV7-3 to TRBJ2-7; TRBD1 is a possible D gene (6 bases). Germline V gene data show CDR1 as SGHTA and CDR2 as FQGTGA. This CDR3 is built from 14 residues. Trimming pared 3 bases from V and 5 bases from J, leaving 14 bases between. CDR3 nucleotide sequence: TGTGCCAGCAGCTTGTCCCGGGACAAGGACGAGCAGTACTTC. Translating it yields CASSLSRDKDEQYF. The whole variable domain, filled in from reference TRBV7-3 and TRBJ2-7, reads GAGVSQTPSNKVTEKGKYVELRCDPISGHTALYWYRQSLGQGPEFLIYFQGTGAADDSGLPNDRFFAVRPEGSVSTLKIQRTERGDSAVYLCASSLSRDKDEQYFGPGTRLTVT.

This sequence joins TRBV4-3 and TRBJ2-2, with D tentatively TRBD1 (5 bases). This CDR3 has 16 amino acids. Looked up from germline, CDR1 is LGHNA and CDR2 is YSLEER. V was pared by 1 base and J by 1 base, with 10 bases between. CDR3 sequence: CASSQVAGKNTGELFF. DNA for the CDR3: TGCGCCAGCAGCCAAGTCGCAGGGAAGAACACCGGGGAGCTGTTTTTT.

This clone has just a few counts. The chain has TRBV5-4 and TRBJ2-5; D gene uncertain. V lost 4 bases to trimming and J lost 1 base, with 2 bases between them. Germline CDR1 reads SGHNT; CDR2 reads YYREEE (reference sequence). The CDR3 sequence is 11 residues long. The CDR3: CASSLQETQYF. CDR3 sequence (DNA): TGTGCCAGCAGCCTCCAAGAGACCCAGTACTTC.

The V gene is TRBV11-2, the J gene TRBJ2-1, with TRBD1 matching over 10 bases. The CDR3 extends over 16 amino acids. Looked up from germline, CDR1 is SGHAT and CDR2 is FQNNGV. The trim removed 6 bases at V and 5 bases at J, leaving 10 bases unmatched. CDR3 in amino acids: CASRRPGTGVNNEQFF. The CDR3 DNA reads TGTGCCAGCAGACGCCCCGGGACAGGGGTTAACAATGAGCAGTTCTTC.

The V and J genes are TRBV2 and TRBJ2-7, with D possibly TRBD2 on 6 matching bases. CDR1 SNHLY and CDR2 FYNNEI come from the germline V gene. The germline V and J ends were trimmed by 7 bases and 5 bases, with 15 bases remaining between them. The CDR3 sequence is 13 residues long. CDR3 nucleotides: TGTGCCAGCAACATCAGGCGGGGAGACGAGCAGTACTTC. It specifies CASNIRRGDEQYF. The full variable domain, in which reference TRBV2 and TRBJ2-7 provide the parts outside the CDR3, is EPEVTQTPSHQVTQMGQEVILRCVPISNHLYFYWYRQILGQKVEFLVSFYNNEISEKSEIFDDQFSVERPDGSNFTLKIRSTKLEDSAMYFCASNIRRGDEQYFGPGTRLTVT.

The genes are TRBV7-8 and TRBJ1-1; D uncertain. Germline-derived CDR1 and CDR2 are SGHVS and FQNEAQ. Trimming left V 2 bases short and J 2 bases short, with 6 bases between. The CDR3 extends over 13 amino acids. Written as DNA, the CDR3 is TGTGCCAGCAGCTTACAGATAAACACTGAAGCTTTCTTT. Residues: CASSLQINTEAFF.

There are a few counts of this clone. This chain links TRBV9 with TRBJ2-6; a weak D match, TRBD1 (5 bases). Germline CDR1 and CDR2: SGDLS and YYNGEE. Trimming took off 0 bases at V and 0 bases at J, with 10 bases between the two ends. The CDR3 spans 17 residues. The CDR3 loop is CASSVEDTTSGANVLTF. The CDR3 region has the DNA TGTGCCAGCAGCGTAGAGGACACAACCTCTGGGGCCAACGTCCTGACTTTC.

The chain is built from TRBV5-1 and TRBJ2-3, with TRBD1 matching 9 bases. This CDR3 has 15 residues. Germline assignment: CDR1 SGHRS and CDR2 YFSETQ. V shed 4 bases, J shed 0 bases, and the junction held 3 bases outside the gene matches. The CDR3: CASSRDRASTDTQYF. The CDR3 coding sequence is TGCGCCAGCAGCAGGGACAGGGCCAGCACAGATACGCAGTATTTT.

This clone appeared once. The V call is TRBV7-2, the J call TRBJ2-2; 9 nucleotides match TRBD1. Germline CDR1 is SGHTA and CDR2 is FQGNSA. V shed 6 bases and J 6 bases; nucleotides not matched to a gene: 11. The CDR3 length is 16 residues. CDR3 region: CASRLPGQGFAGELFF. CDR3 DNA: TGTGCCAGCAGATTACCGGGACAGGGTTTCGCCGGGGAGCTGTTTTTT.